This T cell receptor (beta chain) was retrieved from a study of CD8 T cells in Susac syndrome. The germline gives CDR1 DFQATT, CDR2 SNEGSKA (reference sequence). The ends were cut back, 4 bases at V and 2 bases at J, with 7 bases in the middle. The CDR3 runs 12 residues. Random hexamers were used to reverse transcribe roughly 0.45 to 1 ug of RNA. TCRdb itself ran the immunoSEQ multiplex PCR reads through MiXCR, one entry per CDR3 protein. Of approximately 150,000 distinct CDR3 sequences in the sample, around 93% were seen once. The chain is built from TRBV20-1 and TRBJ2-3, with D unclear. This TCR was sampled from a human donor in good health. Sequenced input: CD4+ T cells from PBMCs. The CDR3 coding sequence is TGCAGTGCTATCCCTCTCACAGATACGCAGTATTTT. This translates into CSAIPLTDTQYF.